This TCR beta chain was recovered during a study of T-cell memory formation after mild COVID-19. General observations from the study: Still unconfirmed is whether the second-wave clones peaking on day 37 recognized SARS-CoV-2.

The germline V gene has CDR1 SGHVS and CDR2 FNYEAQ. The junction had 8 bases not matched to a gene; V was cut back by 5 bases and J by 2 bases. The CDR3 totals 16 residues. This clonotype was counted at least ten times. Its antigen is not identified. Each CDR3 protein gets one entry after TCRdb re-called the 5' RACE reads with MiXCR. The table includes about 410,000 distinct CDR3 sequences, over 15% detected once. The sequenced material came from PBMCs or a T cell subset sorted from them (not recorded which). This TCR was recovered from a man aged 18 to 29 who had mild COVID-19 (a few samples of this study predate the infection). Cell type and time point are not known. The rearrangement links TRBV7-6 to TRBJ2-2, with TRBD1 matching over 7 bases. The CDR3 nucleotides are TGTGCCAGCAGCCCCAGTCGACAGGGAAACACCGGGGAGCTGTTTTTT. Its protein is CASSPSRQGNTGELFF.